A single sample gave rise to the 11 T cell receptor beta chains below, sequenced in a study of cytomegalovirus exposure and HLA in healthy donors. Vbeta (60) and Jbeta (13) primers were used in the PCR. The method was immunoSEQ multiplex PCR; TCRdb's version includes in-frame clones alone and lacks a portion of them. Here the sample table reports some 28,000 clones. Sequencing was done on a sample of PBMCs. The source is a man younger than 45 in good health and CMV-seronegative.

The chain has TRBV18 and TRBJ2-1; the match to TRBD2 covers 8 bases. The CDR3 consists of 15 residues. The trim removed 2 bases at V and 7 bases at J, leaving 7 bases unmatched. The germline CDR1 and CDR2 sequences are KGHSH and LQKENI. Here the CDR3 reads CASSPYGLALNEQFF. In nucleotides, the CDR3 is TGTGCCAGCTCACCATATGGACTAGCATTGAATGAGCAGTTCTTC.

The chain joins TRBV15 to TRBJ2-7; D not resolved. V was shortened by 0 bases and J by 3 bases, with 9 bases between the two germline ends. This CDR3 spans 14 amino acids. Per germline, CDR1 LNHNV and CDR2 YYDKDF (reference sequence). CDR3 amino acids: CATSRDLSVYEQYF. DNA for the CDR3: TGTGCCACCAGCAGAGATTTGTCTGTCTACGAGCAGTACTTC.

J is TRBJ2-2 and V is TRBV9; 14 bases align to TRBD2. V was pared by 4 bases and J by 1 base, with 3 bases of the junction left unmatched. From germline, CDR1 is SGDLS and CDR2 YYNGEE. There are 17 residues in the CDR3. CDR3 in DNA: TGTGCCAGCAGCTTCGGGACTAGCGGGGGGAACACCGGGGAGCTGTTTTTT. It specifies CASSFGTSGGNTGELFF.

The V call is TRBV7-9, the J call TRBJ2-5; no definite D call. Germline CDR1 SEHNR, CDR2 FQNEAQ (reference sequence). CDR3 length: 15 amino acids. V gave up 2 bases and J gave up 6 bases, with 16 bases separating them. The CDR3 DNA sequence: TGTGCCAGCAGCTTACGCCCCGGAGCGCCCCAGACCCAGTACTTC. It translates to CASSLRPGAPQTQYF.

The chain joins TRBV7-9 to TRBJ1-3; 7 bases are a match to TRBD1. The junction had 10 bases not matched to a gene; V was cut back by 5 bases and J by 3 bases. CDR1 and CDR2 (germline): SEHNR, FQNEAQ (reference sequence). There are 16 residues in the CDR3. CDR3 DNA: TGTGCCAGCAGCCCGCGACCGACAGGGTTTGGAAACACCATATATTTT. Protein sequence: CASSPRPTGFGNTIYF.

The rearrangement links TRBV6-1 to TRBJ2-3; weak D call: TRBD1 (5 bases). This CDR3 contains 14 residues. V was pared by 2 bases and J by 8 bases, with 14 bases between. Germline V CDR1 and CDR2: MNHNS, SASEGT. CDR3 DNA: TGTGCCAGCAGTGAACTTGAAGGGGAAACTACGCAGTATTTT. This encodes CASSELEGETTQYF.

CDR3 nucleotides: TGTGCCAGTAGTCCTATGGACAGGTCGAACACTGAAGCTTTCTTT. It codes for CASSPMDRSNTEAFF. The gene calls are TRBV19 and TRBJ1-1, with 7 bases fitting TRBD1. V was pared by 5 bases and J by 1 base, with 7 bases of the junction left unmatched. The CDR3 is 15 residues long. Germline loops: CDR1 LNHDA, CDR2 SQIVND (reference sequence).

The genes are TRBV30 and TRBJ2-3, with 7 positions matching TRBD2. The V and J ends lost 2 bases and 1 base, in that order; junction bases with no gene match: 6. Germline-derived CDR1 and CDR2 are GTSNPN and SVGIG (reference sequence). The CDR3 sequence is 15 residues long. As DNA, the CDR3 is TGTGCCTGGAGTCTGGGGACTACCGGCACAGATACGCAGTATTTT. It codes for CAWSLGTTGTDTQYF. The whole variable domain, filled in from reference TRBV30 and TRBJ2-3, reads SQTIHQWPATLVQPVGSPLSLECTVEGTSNPNLYWYRQAAGRGLQLLFYSVGIGQISSEVPQNLSASRPQDRQFILSSKKLLLSDSGFYLCAWSLGTTGTDTQYFGPGTRLTVL.

The chain links TRBV2 to TRBJ1-1; 9 bases are shared with TRBD1. Per the germline V gene, CDR1 is SNHLY and CDR2 is FYNNEI. This CDR3 contains 16 residues. V gave up 5 bases and J gave up 2 bases; unmatched junction bases: 9. DNA for the CDR3: TGTGCCAGCAGTCCTCCTCTGACAGGGGGTAACACTGAAGCTTTCTTT. As protein: CASSPPLTGGNTEAFF. The full variable domain, completed using reference TRBV2 and TRBJ1-1, is EPEVTQTPSHQVTQMGQEVILRCVPISNHLYFYWYRQILGQKVEFLVSFYNNEISEKSEIFDDQFSVERPDGSNFTLKIRSTKLEDSAMYFCASSPPLTGGNTEAFFGQGTRLTVV.

The chain recombines TRBV5-8 with TRBJ2-7; tentatively, D is TRBD1 (6 bases). The CDR3 totals 15 residues. CDR1 is SGHTS and CDR2 is YDEGEE in the germline V gene. Trimming removed 4 bases at V and 3 bases at J, with 17 bases between. The CDR3: CASSQTGAGSYEQYF. The CDR3, as DNA: TGTGCCAGCAGCCAGACAGGCGCTGGGAGCTACGAGCAGTACTTC.

The gene calls are TRBV6-5 and TRBJ2-1, with 7 bases aligning to TRBD2. V lost 4 bases, J lost 15 bases, and 12 bases stayed unmatched. The CDR3 has 13 residues. Germline assignment: CDR1 MNHEY and CDR2 SVGAGI. The CDR3 is CASSFPTSPSSFF. The CDR3 region has the DNA TGTGCCAGCAGTTTCCCGACTAGCCCATCCTCGTTCTTC.